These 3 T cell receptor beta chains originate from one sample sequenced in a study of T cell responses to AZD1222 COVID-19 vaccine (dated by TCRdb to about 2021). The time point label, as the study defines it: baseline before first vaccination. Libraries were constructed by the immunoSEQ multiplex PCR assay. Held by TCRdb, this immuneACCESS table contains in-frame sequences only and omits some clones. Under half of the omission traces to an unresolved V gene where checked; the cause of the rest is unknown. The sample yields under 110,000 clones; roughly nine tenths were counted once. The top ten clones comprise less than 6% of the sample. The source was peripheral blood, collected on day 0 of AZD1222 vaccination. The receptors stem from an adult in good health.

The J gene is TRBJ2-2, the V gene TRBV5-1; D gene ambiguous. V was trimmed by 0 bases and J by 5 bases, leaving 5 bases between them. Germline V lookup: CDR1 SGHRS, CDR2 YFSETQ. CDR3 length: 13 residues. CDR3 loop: CASSLAETGELFF. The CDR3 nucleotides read TGCGCCAGCAGCTTGGCTGAAACCGGGGAGCTGTTTTTT.

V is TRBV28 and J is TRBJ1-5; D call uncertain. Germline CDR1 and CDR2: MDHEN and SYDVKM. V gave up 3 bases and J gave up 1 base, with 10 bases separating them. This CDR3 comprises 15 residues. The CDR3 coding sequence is TGTGCCAGCAGTTTTCTAGACGGGAGCAATCAGCCCCAGCATTTT. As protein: CASSFLDGSNQPQHF. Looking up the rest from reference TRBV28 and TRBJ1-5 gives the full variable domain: DVKVTQSSRYLVKRTGEKVFLECVQDMDHENMFWYRQDPGLGLRLIYFSYDVKMKEKGDIPEGYSVSREKKERFSLILESASTNQTSMYLCASSFLDGSNQPQHFGDGTRLSIL.

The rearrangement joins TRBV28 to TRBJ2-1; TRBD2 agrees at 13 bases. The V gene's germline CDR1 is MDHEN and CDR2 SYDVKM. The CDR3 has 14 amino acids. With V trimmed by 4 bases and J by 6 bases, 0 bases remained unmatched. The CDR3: CASSWTSGSNEQFF. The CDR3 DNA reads TGTGCCAGCAGTTGGACTAGCGGGAGCAATGAGCAGTTCTTC.